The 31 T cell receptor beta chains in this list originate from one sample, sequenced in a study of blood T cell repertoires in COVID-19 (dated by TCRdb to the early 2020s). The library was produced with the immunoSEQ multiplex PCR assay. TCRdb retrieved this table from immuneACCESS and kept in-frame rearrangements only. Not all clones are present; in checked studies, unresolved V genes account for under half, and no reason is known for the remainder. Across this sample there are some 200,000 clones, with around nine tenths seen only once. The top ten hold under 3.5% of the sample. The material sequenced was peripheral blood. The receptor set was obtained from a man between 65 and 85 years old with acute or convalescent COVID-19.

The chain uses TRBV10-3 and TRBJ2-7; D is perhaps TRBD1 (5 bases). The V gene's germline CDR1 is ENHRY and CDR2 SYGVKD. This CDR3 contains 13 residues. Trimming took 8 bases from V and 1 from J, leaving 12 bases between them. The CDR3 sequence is CAIGIGASYEQYF. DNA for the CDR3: TGTGCCATCGGGATAGGGGCTTCCTACGAGCAGTACTTC.

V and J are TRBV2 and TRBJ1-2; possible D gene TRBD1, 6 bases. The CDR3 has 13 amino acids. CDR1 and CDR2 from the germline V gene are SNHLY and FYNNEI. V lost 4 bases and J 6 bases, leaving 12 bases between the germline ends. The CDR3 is CASSGTARNGYTF. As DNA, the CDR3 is TGTGCCAGCAGTGGGACAGCTAGGAATGGCTACACCTTC.

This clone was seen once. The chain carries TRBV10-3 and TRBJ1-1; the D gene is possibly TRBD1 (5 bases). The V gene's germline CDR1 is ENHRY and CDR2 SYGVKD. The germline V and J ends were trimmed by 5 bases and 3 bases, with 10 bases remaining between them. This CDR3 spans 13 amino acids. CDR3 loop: CAISRTPDTEAFF. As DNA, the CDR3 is TGTGCCATCAGTAGGACACCAGACACTGAAGCTTTCTTT.

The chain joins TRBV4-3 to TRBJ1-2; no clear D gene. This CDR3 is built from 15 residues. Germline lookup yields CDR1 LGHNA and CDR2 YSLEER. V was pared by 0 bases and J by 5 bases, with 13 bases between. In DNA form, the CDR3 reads TGCGCCAGCAGCCAAGACGGCAGCTTCGGGTATGGCTACACCTTC. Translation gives CASSQDGSFGYGYTF.

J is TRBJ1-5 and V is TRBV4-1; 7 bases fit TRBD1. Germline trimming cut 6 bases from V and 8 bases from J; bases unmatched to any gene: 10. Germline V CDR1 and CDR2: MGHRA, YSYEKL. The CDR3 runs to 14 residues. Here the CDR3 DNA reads TGCGCCAGCAGTCCCCTCAGGGGGACGGAGCCCCAGCATTTT. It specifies CASSPLRGTEPQHF.

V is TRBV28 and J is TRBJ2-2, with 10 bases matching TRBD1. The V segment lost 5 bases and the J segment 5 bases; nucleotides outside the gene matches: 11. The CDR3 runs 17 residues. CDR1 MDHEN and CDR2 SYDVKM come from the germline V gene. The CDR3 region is CASSPSLGQGNTGELFF. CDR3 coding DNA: TGTGCCAGCAGTCCTTCCCTGGGACAGGGGAATACCGGGGAGCTGTTTTTT.

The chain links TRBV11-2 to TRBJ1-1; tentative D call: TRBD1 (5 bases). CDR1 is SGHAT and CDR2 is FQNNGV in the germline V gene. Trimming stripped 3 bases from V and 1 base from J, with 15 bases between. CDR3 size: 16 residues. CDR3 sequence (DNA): TGTGCCAGCAGCTTGCAGGCGGGGGTCGGGAACACTGAAGCTTTCTTT. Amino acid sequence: CASSLQAGVGNTEAFF. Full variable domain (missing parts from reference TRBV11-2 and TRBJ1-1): EAGVAQSPRYKIIEKRQSVAFWCNPISGHATLYWYQQILGQGPKLLIQFQNNGVVDDSQLPKDRFSAERLKGVDSTLKIQPAKLEDSAVYLCASSLQAGVGNTEAFFGQGTRLTVV.

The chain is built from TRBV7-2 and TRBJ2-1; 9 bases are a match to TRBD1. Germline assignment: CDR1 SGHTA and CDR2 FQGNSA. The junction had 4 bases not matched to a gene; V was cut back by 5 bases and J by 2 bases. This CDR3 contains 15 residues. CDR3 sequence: CASSLDRGAYNEQFF. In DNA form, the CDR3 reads TGTGCCAGCAGCCTGGACAGGGGTGCCTACAATGAGCAGTTCTTC.

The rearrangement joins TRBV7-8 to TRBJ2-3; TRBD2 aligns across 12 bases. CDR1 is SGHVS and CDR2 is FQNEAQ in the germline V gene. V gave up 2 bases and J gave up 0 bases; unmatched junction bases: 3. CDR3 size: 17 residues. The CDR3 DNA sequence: TGTGCCAGCAGCTTATCCACTAGCGGGAGGAGCACAGATACGCAGTATTTT. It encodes CASSLSTSGRSTDTQYF.

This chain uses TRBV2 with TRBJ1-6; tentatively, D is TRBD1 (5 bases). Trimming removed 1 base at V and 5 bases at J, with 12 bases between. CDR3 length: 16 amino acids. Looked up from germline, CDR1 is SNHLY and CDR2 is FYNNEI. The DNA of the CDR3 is TGTGCCAGCAGTGAAGGATACGGGGGACATAATTCACCCCTCCACTTT. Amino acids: CASSEGYGGHNSPLHF. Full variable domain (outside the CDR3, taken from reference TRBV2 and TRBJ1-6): EPEVTQTPSHQVTQMGQEVILRCVPISNHLYFYWYRQILGQKVEFLVSFYNNEISEKSEIFDDQFSVERPDGSNFTLKIRSTKLEDSAMYFCASSEGYGGHNSPLHFGNGTRLTVT.

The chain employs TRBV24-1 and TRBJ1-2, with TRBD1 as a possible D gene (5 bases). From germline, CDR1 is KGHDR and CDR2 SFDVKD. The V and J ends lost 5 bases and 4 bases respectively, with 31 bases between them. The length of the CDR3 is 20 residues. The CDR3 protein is CATSALGLRGGRSRGYGYTF. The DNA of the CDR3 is TGTGCCACCAGTGCCCTAGGGCTAAGGGGTGGAAGATCTCGTGGCTATGGCTACACCTTC.

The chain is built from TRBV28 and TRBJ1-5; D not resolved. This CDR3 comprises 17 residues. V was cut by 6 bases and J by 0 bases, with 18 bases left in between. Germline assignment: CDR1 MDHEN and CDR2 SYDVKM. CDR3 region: CASSDAYSFDSNQPQHF. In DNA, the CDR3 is TGTGCCAGCAGCGACGCATACAGTTTTGATAGCAATCAGCCCCAGCATTTT.

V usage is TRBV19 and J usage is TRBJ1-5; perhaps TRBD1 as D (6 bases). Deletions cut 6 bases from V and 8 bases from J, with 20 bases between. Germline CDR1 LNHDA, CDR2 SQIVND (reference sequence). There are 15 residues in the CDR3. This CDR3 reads CASRILTGSDKPQHF. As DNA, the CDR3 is TGTGCCAGTAGGATCTTAACAGGGTCGGATAAGCCCCAGCATTTT.

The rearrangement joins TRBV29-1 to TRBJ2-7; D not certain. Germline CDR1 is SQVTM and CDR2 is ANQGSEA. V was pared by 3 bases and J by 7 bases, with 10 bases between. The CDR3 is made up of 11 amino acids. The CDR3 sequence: CSVDRGGEQYF. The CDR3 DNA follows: TGCAGCGTTGATAGAGGTGGGGAGCAGTACTTC.

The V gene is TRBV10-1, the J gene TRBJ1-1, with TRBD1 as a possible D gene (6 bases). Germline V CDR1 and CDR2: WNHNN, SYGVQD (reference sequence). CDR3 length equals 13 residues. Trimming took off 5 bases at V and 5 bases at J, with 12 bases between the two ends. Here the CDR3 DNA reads TGCGCCAGCAGTCGGGGGGCGGCGACTGAAGCTTTCTTT. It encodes CASSRGAATEAFF.

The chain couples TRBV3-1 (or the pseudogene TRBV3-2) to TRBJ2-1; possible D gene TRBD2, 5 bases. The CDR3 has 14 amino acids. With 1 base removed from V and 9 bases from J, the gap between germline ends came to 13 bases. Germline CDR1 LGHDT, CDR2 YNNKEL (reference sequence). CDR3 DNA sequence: TGTGCCAGCAGCCAAGCACCACGGGGATTTGAGCAGTTCTTC. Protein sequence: CASSQAPRGFEQFF.

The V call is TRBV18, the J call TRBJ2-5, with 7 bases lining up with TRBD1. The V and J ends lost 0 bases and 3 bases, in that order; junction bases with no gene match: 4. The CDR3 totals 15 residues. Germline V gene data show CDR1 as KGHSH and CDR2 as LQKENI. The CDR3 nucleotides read TGTGCCAGCTCACCACCAGGGGGCGTCAAAGAGACCCAGTACTTC. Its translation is CASSPPGGVKETQYF.

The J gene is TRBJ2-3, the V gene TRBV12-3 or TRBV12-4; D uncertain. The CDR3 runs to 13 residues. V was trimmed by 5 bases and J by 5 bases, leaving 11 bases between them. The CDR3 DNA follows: TGTGCCAGCAGTCTCGAACAGCTAGATACGCAGTATTTT. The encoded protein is CASSLEQLDTQYF.

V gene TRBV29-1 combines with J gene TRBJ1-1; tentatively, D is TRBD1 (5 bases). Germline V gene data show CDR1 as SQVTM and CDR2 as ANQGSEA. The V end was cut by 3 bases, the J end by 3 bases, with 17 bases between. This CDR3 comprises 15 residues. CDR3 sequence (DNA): TGCAGCGTTGATTACCAGGGAAAGGGGTACACTGAAGCTTTCTTT. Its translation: CSVDYQGKGYTEAFF.

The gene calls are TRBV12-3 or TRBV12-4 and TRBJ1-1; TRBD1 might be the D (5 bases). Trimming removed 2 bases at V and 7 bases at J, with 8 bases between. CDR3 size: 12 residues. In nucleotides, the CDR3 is TGTGCCAGCAGTTTATTGGGGGGTGAAGCTTTCTTT. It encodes CASSLLGGEAFF.

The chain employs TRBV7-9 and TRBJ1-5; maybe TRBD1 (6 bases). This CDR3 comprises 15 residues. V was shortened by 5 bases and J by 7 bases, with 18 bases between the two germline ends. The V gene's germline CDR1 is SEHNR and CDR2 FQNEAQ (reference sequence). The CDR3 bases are TGTGCCAGCAGCACCGGGACACTCGGAGGACAGCCCCAGCATTTT. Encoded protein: CASSTGTLGGQPQHF.

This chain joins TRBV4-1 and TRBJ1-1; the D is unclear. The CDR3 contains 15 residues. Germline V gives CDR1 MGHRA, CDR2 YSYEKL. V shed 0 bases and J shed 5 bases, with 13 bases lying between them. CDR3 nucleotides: TGCGCCAGCAGCCAAGAAGTCGGGGAGGGTACTGAAGCTTTCTTT. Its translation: CASSQEVGEGTEAFF.

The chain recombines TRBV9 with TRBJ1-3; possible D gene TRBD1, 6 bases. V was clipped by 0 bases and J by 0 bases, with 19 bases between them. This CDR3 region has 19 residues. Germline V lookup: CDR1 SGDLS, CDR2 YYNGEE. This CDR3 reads CASSVAPRPGATSGNTIYF. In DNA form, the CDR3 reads TGTGCCAGCAGCGTAGCTCCCCGGCCAGGGGCGACCTCTGGAAACACCATATATTTT. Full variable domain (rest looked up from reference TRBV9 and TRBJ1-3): DSGVTQTPKHLITATGQRVTLRCSPRSGDLSVYWYQQSLDQGLQFLIQYYNGEERAKGNILERFSAQQFPDLHSELNLSSLELGDSALYFCASSVAPRPGATSGNTIYFGEGSWLTVV.

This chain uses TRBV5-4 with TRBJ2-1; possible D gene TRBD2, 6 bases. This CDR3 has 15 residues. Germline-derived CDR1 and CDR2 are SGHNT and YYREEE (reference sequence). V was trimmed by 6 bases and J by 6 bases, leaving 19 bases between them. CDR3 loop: CASTEDWDLGNEQFF. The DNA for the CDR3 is TGTGCCAGCACCGAAGATTGGGACTTGGGCAATGAGCAGTTCTTC.

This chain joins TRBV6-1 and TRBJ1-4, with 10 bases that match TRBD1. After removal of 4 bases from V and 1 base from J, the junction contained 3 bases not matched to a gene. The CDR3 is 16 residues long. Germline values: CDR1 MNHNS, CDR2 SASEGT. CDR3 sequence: CASSVRDRGTNEKLFF. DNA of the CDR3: TGTGCCAGCAGTGTCCGGGACAGGGGAACTAATGAAAAACTGTTTTTT.

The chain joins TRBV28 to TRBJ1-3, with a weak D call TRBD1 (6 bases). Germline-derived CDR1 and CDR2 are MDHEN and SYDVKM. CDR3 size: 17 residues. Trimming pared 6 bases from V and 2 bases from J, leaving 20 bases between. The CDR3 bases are TGTGCCAGCAGCGAAGTAAGCACAGGGTCCCCTGGAAACACCATATATTTT. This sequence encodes CASSEVSTGSPGNTIYF.

CDR3 in DNA: TGTGCCAGCAGTTATTCAGGGGAGACTGAAGCTTTCTTT. Its protein is CASSYSGETEAFF. The rearrangement joins TRBV25-1 to TRBJ1-1; D is perhaps TRBD1 (6 bases). Germline V gives CDR1 MGHDK, CDR2 SYGVNS. The CDR3 spans 13 residues. With 5 bases removed from V and 5 bases from J, the gap between germline ends came to 12 bases.

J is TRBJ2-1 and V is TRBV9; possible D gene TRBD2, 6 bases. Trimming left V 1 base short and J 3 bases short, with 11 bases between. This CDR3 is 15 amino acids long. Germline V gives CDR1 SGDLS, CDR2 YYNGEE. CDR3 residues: CASSVTGVLYNEQFF. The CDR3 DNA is TGTGCCAGCAGCGTAACGGGGGTGCTCTACAATGAGCAGTTCTTC.

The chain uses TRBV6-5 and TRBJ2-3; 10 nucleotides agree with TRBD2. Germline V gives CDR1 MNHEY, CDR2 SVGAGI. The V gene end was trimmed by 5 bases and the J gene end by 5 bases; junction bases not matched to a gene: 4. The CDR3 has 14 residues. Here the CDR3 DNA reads TGTGCCAGCAGTCATAGACTAGCGGGAGATACGCAGTATTTT. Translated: CASSHRLAGDTQYF.

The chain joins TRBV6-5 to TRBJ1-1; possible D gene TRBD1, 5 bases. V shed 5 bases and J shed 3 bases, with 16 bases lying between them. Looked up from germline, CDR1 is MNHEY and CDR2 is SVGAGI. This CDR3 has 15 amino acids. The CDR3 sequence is CASSKTRVRYTEAFF. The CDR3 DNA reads TGTGCCAGCAGTAAAACCAGGGTTAGGTACACTGAAGCTTTCTTT.

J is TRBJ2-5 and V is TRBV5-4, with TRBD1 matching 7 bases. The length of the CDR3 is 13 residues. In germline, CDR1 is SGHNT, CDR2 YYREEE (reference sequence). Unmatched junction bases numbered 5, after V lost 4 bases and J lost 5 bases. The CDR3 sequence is CASSPTGWETQYF. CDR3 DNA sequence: TGTGCCAGCAGCCCGACAGGGTGGGAGACCCAGTACTTC.